Given below is one T cell receptor (beta chain) in context. Trimming removed 4 bases at V and 3 bases at J, with 7 bases between. Per the germline V gene, CDR1 is LGHNA and CDR2 is YSLEER. The CDR3 runs 13 residues. Survey-level immunoSEQ sequencing profiled the TCR beta repertoire. TCRdb's copy holds only in-frame clones and misses some; the assay was immunoSEQ multiplex PCR. The sample contains 45,000 to 55,000 clones, about 92% of which appear only once. The chain recombines TRBV4-3 with TRBJ2-1, with D unresolved. What was sequenced was PBMCs. This TCR was recovered from a man aged 35-49 years with rheumatoid arthritis. CDR3 nucleotides: TGCGCCAGCAGCCCTGACGTCTACAATGAGCAGTTCTTC. Translation gives CASSPDVYNEQFF.